This note documents a single T cell receptor (beta chain) sequence. Trimming shortened V by 4 bases and J by 6 bases, and 23 bases separated the two germline ends. The CDR3 sequence is 16 residues long. Germline CDR1 reads SGDLS; CDR2 reads YYNGEE. Assay: immunoSEQ multiplex PCR; the TCRdb copy retains only in-frame clones and omits some. The table includes hundreds of thousands of clones, roughly 70% detected once. The data belong to a study of cytotoxic CD8 clonotypes in ibrutinib-treated CLL. Whole-study context: After a median of about 62 months, about 15 patients stayed remitted and some twelve progressed; responses had been partial in about 24 and complete in 2. Response sampling came at median approximately a year of treatment, ranging roughly 6 to 36 months.

The chain carries TRBV9 and TRBJ2-7; no clear D gene. The source of this sequence is a human donor with chronic lymphocytic leukemia. The material was PBMCs, obtained after 36 months of ibrutinib treatment. Here the CDR3 DNA reads TGTGCCAGCAGCCCCGGGTCTGCGTTGGCCTTGGGCGAGCAGTACTTC. It yields the protein CASSPGSALALGEQYF.